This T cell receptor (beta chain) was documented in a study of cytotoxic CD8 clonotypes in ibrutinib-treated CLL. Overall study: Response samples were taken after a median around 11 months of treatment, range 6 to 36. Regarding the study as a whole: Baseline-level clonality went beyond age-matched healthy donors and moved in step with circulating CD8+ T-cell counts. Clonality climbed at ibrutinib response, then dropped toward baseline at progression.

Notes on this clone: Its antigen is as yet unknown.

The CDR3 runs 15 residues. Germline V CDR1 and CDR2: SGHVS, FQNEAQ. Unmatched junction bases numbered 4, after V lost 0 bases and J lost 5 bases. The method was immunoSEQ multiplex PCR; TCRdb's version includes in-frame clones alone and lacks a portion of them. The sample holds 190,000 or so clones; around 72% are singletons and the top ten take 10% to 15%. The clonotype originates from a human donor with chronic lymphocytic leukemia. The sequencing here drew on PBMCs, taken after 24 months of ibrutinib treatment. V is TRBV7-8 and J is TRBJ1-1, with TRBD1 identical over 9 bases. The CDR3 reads CASSLALGTGTEAFF. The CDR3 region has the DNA TGTGCCAGCAGCTTAGCGCTTGGGACAGGGACTGAAGCTTTCTTT. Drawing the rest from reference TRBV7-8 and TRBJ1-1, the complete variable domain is GAGVSQSPRYKVAKRGQDVALRCDPISGHVSLFWYQQALGQGPEFLTYFQNEAQLDKSGLPSDRFFAERPEGSVSTLKIQRTQQEDSAVYLCASSLALGTGTEAFFGQGTRLTVV.